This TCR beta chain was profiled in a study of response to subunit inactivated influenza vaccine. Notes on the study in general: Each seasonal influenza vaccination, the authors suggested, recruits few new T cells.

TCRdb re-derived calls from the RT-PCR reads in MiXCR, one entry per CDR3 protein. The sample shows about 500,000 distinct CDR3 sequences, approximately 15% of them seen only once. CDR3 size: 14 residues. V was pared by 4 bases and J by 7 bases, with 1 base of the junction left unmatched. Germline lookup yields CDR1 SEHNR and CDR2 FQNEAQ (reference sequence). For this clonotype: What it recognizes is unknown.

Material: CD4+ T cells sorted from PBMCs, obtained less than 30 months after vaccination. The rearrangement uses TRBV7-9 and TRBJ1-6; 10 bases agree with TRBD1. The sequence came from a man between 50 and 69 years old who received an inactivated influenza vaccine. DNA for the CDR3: TGTGCCAGCAGCTGGGGACAGGGGAATTCACCCCTCCACTTT. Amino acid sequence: CASSWGQGNSPLHF.